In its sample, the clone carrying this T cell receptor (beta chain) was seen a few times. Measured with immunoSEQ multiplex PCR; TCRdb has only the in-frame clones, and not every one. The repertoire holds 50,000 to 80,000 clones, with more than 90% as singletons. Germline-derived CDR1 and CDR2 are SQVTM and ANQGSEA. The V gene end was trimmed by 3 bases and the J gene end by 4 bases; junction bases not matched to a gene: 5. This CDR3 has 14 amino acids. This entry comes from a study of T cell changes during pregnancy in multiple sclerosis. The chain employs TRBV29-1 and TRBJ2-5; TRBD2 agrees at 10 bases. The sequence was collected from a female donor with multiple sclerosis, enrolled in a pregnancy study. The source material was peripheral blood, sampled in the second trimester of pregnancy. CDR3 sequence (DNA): TGCAGCGTTGACCGGAGCGGGAGGGTAGAGACCCAGTACTTC. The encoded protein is CSVDRSGRVETQYF.